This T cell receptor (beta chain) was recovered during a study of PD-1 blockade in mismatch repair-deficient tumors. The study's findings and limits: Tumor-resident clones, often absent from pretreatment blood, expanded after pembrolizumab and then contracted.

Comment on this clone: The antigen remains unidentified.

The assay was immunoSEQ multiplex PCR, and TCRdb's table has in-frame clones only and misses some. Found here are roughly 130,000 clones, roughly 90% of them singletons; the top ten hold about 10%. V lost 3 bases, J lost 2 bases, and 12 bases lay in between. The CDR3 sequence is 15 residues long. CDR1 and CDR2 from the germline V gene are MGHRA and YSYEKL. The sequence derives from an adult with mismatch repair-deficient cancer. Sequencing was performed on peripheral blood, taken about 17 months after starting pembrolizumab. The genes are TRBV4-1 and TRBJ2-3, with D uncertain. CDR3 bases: TGCGCCAGCAGCCACATTAGGGATCTCACAGATACGCAGTATTTT. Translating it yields CASSHIRDLTDTQYF.